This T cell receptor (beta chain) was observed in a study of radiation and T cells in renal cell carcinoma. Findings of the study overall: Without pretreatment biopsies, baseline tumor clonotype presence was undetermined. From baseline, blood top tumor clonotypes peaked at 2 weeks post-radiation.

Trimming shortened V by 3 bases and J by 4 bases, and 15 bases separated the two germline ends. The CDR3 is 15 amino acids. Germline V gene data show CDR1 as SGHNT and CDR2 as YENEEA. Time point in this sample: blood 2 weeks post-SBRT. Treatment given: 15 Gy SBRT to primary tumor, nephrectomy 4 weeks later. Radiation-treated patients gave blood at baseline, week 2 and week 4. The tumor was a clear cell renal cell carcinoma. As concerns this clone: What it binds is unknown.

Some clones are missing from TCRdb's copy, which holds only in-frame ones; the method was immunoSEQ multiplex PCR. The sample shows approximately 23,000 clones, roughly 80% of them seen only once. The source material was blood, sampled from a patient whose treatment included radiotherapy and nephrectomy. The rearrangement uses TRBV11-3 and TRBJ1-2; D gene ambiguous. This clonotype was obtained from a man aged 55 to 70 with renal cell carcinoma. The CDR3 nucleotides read TGTGCCAGCAGCTTGGCATACGTGGGGTTCTATGGCTACACCTTC. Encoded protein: CASSLAYVGFYGYTF. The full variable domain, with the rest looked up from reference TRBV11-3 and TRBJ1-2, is EAGVVQSPRYKIIEKKQPVAFWCNPISGHNTLYWYLQNLGQGPELLIRYENEEAVDDSQLPKDRFSAERLKGVDSTLKIQPAELGDSAVYLCASSLAYVGFYGYTFGSGTRLTVV.